The 9 T cell receptor beta chains in this list originate from one sample, sequenced in a study of CD8+ T cells in alopecia areata. Isolated RNA was reverse transcribed into cDNA used as the sequencing template. The protocol was immunoSEQ multiplex PCR, while the TCRdb copy is restricted to in-frame clones and leaves out a portion. The table has around 200,000 clones, 55% to 70% seen once. Treatment described: oral pan-JAK inhibitor, 5-10 mg twice daily. The sequenced sample was CD4+ T cells sorted from blood, obtained at week 4, from a patient treated with tofacitinib. All receptors derive from a human donor with alopecia areata.

The genes are TRBV4-2 and TRBJ1-4; 8 positions agree with TRBD1. This CDR3 contains 16 residues. CDR1 and CDR2 (germline): LGHNA, YNFKEQ. J was trimmed by 1 base and V by 2 bases; bases with no gene match: 3. The DNA of the CDR3 is TGTGCCAGCAGCCAAACAACAGGGGGAACTAATGAAAAACTGTTTTTT. Amino acids: CASSQTTGGTNEKLFF.

The chain uses TRBV12-5 and TRBJ2-1; a weak D match, TRBD2 (6 bases). With 3 bases removed from V and 6 bases from J, the gap between germline ends came to 15 bases. This CDR3 comprises 15 residues. Germline lookup yields CDR1 LGHNT and CDR2 FRNRAP. In DNA, the CDR3 is TGTGCTAGTGGTTTCCGGCTAGCGCGGATCAATGAGCAGTTCTTC. Translating gives CASGFRLARINEQFF.

V is TRBV5-6 and J is TRBJ2-2; D is unclear. V lost 4 bases and J lost 4, with 2 bases in between. The CDR3 covers 11 residues. Per the germline V gene, CDR1 is SGHDT and CDR2 is YYEEEE. The CDR3 DNA follows: TGTGCCAGCAGCACCACCGGGGAGCTGTTTTTT. Encoded protein: CASSTTGELFF.

This clone was detected many times. The J gene is TRBJ1-6, the V gene TRBV2; TRBD1 matches at 7 bases. The CDR3 spans 13 residues. J gave up 8 bases and V 5 bases, and 3 bases lay outside the gene matches. The germline gives CDR1 SNHLY, CDR2 FYNNEI. The CDR3 coding sequence is TGTGCCAGCAGTAGGGACAGTTATTCACCCCTCCACTTT. Translating it yields CASSRDSYSPLHF.

This clone is a singleton in its sample. The gene calls are TRBV30 and TRBJ1-6, with 9 bases that match TRBD1. This CDR3 spans 15 amino acids. V lost 0 bases and J lost 7; bases outside the gene matches: 4. Germline V gives CDR1 GTSNPN, CDR2 SVGIG (reference sequence). CDR3 in amino acids: CAWSVSGTGNSPLHF. CDR3 sequence (DNA): TGTGCCTGGAGTGTTTCTGGGACAGGGAATTCACCCCTCCACTTT.

The CDR3 sequence is CASSLRQGGEKLFF. CDR3 nucleotides: TGTGCCAGCAGTCTCCGACAGGGGGGAGAAAAACTGTTTTTT. The chain recombines TRBV27 with TRBJ1-4; TRBD1 agrees at 9 bases. V gave up 5 bases and J gave up 8 bases; unmatched junction bases: 6. Germline CDR1 MNHEY, CDR2 SMNVEV (reference sequence). The CDR3 contains 14 residues.

The chain has TRBV9 and TRBJ2-7; D tentatively reads TRBD1 or TRBD2 (6 bases each). This CDR3 has 15 amino acids. Germline lookup yields CDR1 SGDLS and CDR2 YYNGEE. Between the trimmed V and J ends, which lost 0 bases and 4 bases, there was a span of 14 bases. CDR3 in DNA: TGTGCCAGCAGCGTAGCTCCGGGGGCGGGATACGAGCAGTACTTC. Its protein is CASSVAPGAGYEQYF.

This chain connects TRBV4-2 to TRBJ2-7; a possible D gene is TRBD2 (6 bases). CDR3 length equals 12 residues. Deletions cut 4 bases from V and 6 bases from J, with 10 bases between. CDR1 is LGHNA, CDR2 YNFKEQ, per germline. This CDR3 is CASSPEGGEQYF. The DNA for the CDR3 is TGTGCCAGCAGCCCGGAGGGTGGCGAGCAGTACTTC.

The rearrangement uses TRBV18 and TRBJ2-5; 10 bases match TRBD2. Germline CDR1 reads KGHSH; CDR2 reads LQKENI. The CDR3 has 14 amino acids. The V gene end was trimmed by 8 bases and the J gene end by 2 bases; junction bases not matched to a gene: 5. CDR3: CASASGGVQETQYF. In DNA, the CDR3 is TGTGCCAGCGCCAGCGGGGGGGTTCAAGAGACCCAGTACTTC.